Shown below are 3 T cell receptor beta chains from a single sample sequenced in a study of blood T cell repertoires in COVID-19. The data were produced by immunoSEQ multiplex PCR, yet TCRdb's version contains in-frame clones alone and is incomplete. The sample contains over 450,000 clones, approximately 92% of which appear only once. The material sequenced was peripheral blood. Every receptor here comes from a man younger than 30 with COVID-19, enrolled during active disease.

The rearrangement uses TRBV30 and TRBJ2-5, with D maybe TRBD1 (6 bases). This CDR3 comprises 15 residues. Germline V gene lookup returns CDR1 GTSNPN and CDR2 SVGIG (reference sequence). V gave up 4 bases and J gave up 4 bases, with 19 bases separating them. Here the CDR3 DNA reads TGTGCCTGGAAATCACCCGGGACACTAGGAGAGACCCAGTACTTC. Translation: CAWKSPGTLGETQYF.

The chain uses TRBV30 and TRBJ2-4, with D perhaps matching TRBD2 (6 bases). V lost 2 bases, J lost 0 bases, and 11 bases lay in between. Germline V gives CDR1 GTSNPN, CDR2 SVGIG (reference sequence). The CDR3 has 15 residues. The CDR3 coding sequence is TGTGCCTGGAGTTTGATTAGCGGAGCCAAAAACATTCAGTACTTC. It translates to CAWSLISGAKNIQYF.

This chain joins TRBV6-2 or TRBV6-3 and TRBJ2-7, with unresolved D. CDR1 is MNHEY, CDR2 SVGEGT, per germline. V was shortened by 5 bases and J by 0 bases, with 14 bases between the two germline ends. This CDR3 is 15 amino acids long. CDR3: CASSPAGLSSYEQYF. CDR3 bases: TGTGCCAGCAGTCCGGCAGGCCTGAGCTCCTACGAGCAGTACTTC.